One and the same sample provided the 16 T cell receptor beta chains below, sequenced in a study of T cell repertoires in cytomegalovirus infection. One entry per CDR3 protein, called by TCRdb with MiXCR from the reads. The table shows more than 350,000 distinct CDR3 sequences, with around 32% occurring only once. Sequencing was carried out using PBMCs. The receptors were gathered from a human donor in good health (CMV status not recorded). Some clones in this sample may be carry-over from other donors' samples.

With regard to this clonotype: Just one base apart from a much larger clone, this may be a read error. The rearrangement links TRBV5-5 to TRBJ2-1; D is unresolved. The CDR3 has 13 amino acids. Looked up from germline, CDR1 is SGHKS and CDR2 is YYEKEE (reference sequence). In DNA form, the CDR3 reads TGTGCCAGCATCTTGGTCAGGAACAATGAGCAGTTCTTC. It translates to CASILVRNNEQFF. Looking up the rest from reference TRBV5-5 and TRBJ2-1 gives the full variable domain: DAGVTQSPTHLIKTRGQQVTLRCSPISGHKSVSWYQQVLGQGPQFIFQYYEKEERGRGNFPDRFSARQFPNYSSELNVNALLLGDSALYLCASILVRNNEQFFGPGTRLTVL.

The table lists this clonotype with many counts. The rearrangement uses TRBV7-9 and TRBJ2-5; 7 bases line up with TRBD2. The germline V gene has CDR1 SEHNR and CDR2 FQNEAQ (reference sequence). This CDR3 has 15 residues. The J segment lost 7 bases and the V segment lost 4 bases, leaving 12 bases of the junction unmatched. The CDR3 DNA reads TGTGCCAGCAGCTCTGATTGGGGACTATCTGGGACCCAGTACTTC. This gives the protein CASSSDWGLSGTQYF.

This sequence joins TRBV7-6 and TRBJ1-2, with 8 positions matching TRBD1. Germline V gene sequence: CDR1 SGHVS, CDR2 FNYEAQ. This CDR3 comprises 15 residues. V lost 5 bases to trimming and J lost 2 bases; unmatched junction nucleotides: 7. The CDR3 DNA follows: TGTGCCAGCAGCCCCTTCGGACAGGGAAACTATGGCTACACCTTC. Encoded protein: CASSPFGQGNYGYTF.

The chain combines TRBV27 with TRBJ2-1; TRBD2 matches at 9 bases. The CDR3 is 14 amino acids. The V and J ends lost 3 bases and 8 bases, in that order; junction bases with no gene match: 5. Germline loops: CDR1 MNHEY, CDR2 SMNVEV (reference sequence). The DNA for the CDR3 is TGTGCCAGCAGTTTGGGCGGGGGGGCCTATGAGCAGTTCTTC. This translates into CASSLGGGAYEQFF.

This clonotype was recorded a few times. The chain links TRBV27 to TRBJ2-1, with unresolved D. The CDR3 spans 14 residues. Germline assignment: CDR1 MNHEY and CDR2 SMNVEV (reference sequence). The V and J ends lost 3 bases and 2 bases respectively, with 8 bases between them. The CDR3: CASSFVGTYNEQFF. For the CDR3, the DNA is TGTGCCAGCAGTTTTGTGGGAACCTACAATGAGCAGTTCTTC.

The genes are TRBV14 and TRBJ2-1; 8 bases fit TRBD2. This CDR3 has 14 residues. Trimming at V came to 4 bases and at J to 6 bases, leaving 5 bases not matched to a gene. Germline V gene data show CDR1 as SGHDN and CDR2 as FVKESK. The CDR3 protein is CASSRAGGANEQFF. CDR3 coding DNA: TGTGCCAGCAGCCGGGCCGGGGGGGCCAATGAGCAGTTCTTC.

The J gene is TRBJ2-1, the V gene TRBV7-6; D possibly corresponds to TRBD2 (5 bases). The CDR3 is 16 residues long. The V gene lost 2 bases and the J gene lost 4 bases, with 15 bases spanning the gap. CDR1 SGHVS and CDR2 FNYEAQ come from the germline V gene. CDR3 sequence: CASSLNAGGIYNEQFF. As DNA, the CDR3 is TGTGCCAGCAGCTTAAACGCGGGTGGGATATACAATGAGCAGTTCTTC. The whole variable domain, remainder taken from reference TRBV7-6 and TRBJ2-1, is GAGVSQSPRYKVTKRGQDVALRCDPISGHVSLYWYRQALGQGPEFLTYFNYEAQQDKSGLPNDRFSAERPEGSISTLTIQRTEQRDSAMYRCASSLNAGGIYNEQFFGPGTRLTVL.

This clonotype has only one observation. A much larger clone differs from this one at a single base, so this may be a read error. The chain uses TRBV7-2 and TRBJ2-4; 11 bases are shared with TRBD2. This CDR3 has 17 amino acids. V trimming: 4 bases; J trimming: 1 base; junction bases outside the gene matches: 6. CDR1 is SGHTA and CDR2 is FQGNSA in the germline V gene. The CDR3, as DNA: TGTGCCAGCAGCTCACTGACTAGCGGGGTCGCCAAAAACATTCAGTACTTC. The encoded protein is CASSSLTSGVAKNIQYF.

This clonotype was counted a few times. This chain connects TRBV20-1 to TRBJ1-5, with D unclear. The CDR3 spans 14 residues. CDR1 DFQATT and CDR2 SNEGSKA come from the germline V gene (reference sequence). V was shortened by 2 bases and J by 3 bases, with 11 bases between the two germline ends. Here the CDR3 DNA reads TGCAGTGCTAGAAGCCAGTCCTTCAATCAGCCCCAGCATTTT. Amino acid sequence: CSARSQSFNQPQHF.

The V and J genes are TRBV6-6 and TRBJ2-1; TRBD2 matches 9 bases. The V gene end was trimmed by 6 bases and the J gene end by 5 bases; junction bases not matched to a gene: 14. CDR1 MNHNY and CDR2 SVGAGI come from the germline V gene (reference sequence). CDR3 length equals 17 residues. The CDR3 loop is CASRPLAGNTGDNEQFF. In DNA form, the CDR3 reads TGTGCCAGCAGGCCCCTAGCGGGGAACACCGGGGACAATGAGCAGTTCTTC.

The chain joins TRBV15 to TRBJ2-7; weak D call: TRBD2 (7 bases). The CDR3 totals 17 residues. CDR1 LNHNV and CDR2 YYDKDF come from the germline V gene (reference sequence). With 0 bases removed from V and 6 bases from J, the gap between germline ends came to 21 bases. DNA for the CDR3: TGTGCCACCAGCAGAGAATCCGGCGGGGGCTACCTAGGCGAGCAGTACTTC. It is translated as CATSRESGGGYLGEQYF.

The CDR3 protein is CASSLWQTGGTEAFF. As DNA, the CDR3 is TGTGCCAGCAGCTTGTGGCAGACAGGGGGCACTGAAGCTTTCTTT. The chain has TRBV7-4 and TRBJ1-1; 9 nucleotides agree with TRBD1. Per germline, CDR1 SGHVT and CDR2 SQSDAQ. This CDR3 has 15 residues. The V and J ends lost 3 bases and 4 bases, in that order; junction bases with no gene match: 6. The full variable domain, with the rest looked up from reference TRBV7-4 and TRBJ1-1, is GAGVSQSPRYKVAKRGRDVALRCDSISGHVTLYWYRQTLGQGSEVLTYSQSDAQRDKSGRPSGRFSAERPERSVSTLKIQRTEQGDSAVYLCASSLWQTGGTEAFFGQGTRLTVV.

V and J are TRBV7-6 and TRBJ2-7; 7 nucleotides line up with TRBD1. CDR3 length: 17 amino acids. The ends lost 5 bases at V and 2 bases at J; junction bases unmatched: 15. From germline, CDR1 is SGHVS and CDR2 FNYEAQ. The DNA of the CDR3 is TGTGCCAGCAGCCCCCAAACCGGGACAGAATTAGCCTACGAGCAGTACTTC. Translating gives CASSPQTGTELAYEQYF.

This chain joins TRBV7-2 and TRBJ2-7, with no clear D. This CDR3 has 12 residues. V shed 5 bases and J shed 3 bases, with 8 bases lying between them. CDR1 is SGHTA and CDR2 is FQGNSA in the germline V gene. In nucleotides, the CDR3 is TGTGCCAGCAGCCATGGTCTCTACGAGCAGTACTTC. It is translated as CASSHGLYEQYF.

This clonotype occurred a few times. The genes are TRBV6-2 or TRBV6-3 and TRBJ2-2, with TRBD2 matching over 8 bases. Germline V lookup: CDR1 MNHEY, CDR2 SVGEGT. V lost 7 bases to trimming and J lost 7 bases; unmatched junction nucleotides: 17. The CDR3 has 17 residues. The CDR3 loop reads CASTRAGLAFGGGELFF. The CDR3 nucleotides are TGTGCCAGCACCCGAGCCGGACTAGCTTTTGGAGGCGGGGAGCTGTTTTTT.

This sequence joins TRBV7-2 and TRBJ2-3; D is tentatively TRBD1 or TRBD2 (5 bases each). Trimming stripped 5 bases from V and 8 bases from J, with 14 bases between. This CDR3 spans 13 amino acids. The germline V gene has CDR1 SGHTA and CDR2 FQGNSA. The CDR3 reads CASSGDLPGTQYF. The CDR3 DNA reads TGTGCCAGCAGCGGGGACCTACCGGGTACGCAGTATTTT. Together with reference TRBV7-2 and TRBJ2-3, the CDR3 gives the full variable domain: GAGVSQSPSNKVTEKGKDVELRCDPISGHTALYWYRQSLGQGLEFLIYFQGNSAPDKSGLPSDRFSAERTGGSVSTLTIQRTQQEDSAVYLCASSGDLPGTQYFGPGTRLTVL.